Sequencing of this T cell receptor (beta chain) was carried out in a study of T cells in Graves' hyperthyroidism and ophthalmopathy. Investigators excluded patients with uncontrolled infection, other autoimmune disease, pregnancy or lactation. Germline CDR1 and CDR2: SGHTA and FQGNSA. The V segment lost 4 bases and the J segment 4 bases; nucleotides outside the gene matches: 6. This CDR3 comprises 15 residues. Amplification yielded TCR beta CDR3 regions, with RNA transcripts as the source. The TCR CDR3 first-round RT-PCR relied on the HTBI primer set. TCRdb recomputed calls from the multiplex PCR reads with MiXCR, one row per CDR3 protein. This repertoire shows a few hundred thousand distinct CDR3 sequences, 46% found once; its top ten account for under 20%.

The sequence was collected from an adult woman with Graves' disease, either hyperthyroidism or ophthalmopathy (not recorded which). The chain couples TRBV7-2 to TRBJ2-5, with TRBD2 matching 10 bases. The sequencing sample was made of peripheral blood or thyroid tissue (not recorded which). CDR3 nucleotide sequence: TGTGCCAGCAGCTCGGGACTAGCGAGAGTAGAGACCCAGTACTTC. Protein: CASSSGLARVETQYF.